The T cell receptor beta chain described here comes from a study of shared clonotypes between healthy human individuals. Whole-study findings and limits: Few donors limited the genetic and exposure-history diversity represented.

As concerns this clone: The antigen remains undetermined.

Sequencing was at deep level. In the authors' workflow: Junction-only sequences without quality scores were provided by ImmunoSEQ, so filtering was different. Only in-frame clones appear in the TCRdb table, and some are missing; sequencing was by immunoSEQ multiplex PCR. V and J calls plus clone size are reproduced from that table; the DNA served to infer D and trimming. This sample yields about 99,000 clones, of which 40% to 55% are seen a single time; about 14% belongs to the top ten. The trim removed 6 bases at V and 1 base at J, leaving 6 bases unmatched. This CDR3 has 15 residues. CDR1 and CDR2 (germline): MGHDK, SYGVNS.

Sequenced: PBMCs. J is TRBJ2-5 and V is TRBV25-1, with 9 bases that match TRBD2. This TCR was sampled from a woman in her 40s in good health. Some clones in this sample may be carry-over from other donors' samples. CDR3 region: CASSRLAALQETQYF. CDR3 sequence (DNA): TGTGCCAGCAGCAGACTAGCGGCTCTCCAAGAGACCCAGTACTTC.